This section outlines one TCR beta chain sequence together with its context. Antigen unknown. The data stem from a study of T-cell reconstitution after alpha-beta-depleted transplantation in children. Study-level findings and limits: T-cell numbers and diversity one year post-transplant derived largely from freshly generated T cells. At around two months after transplant, the alpha-beta T cells were reportedly derived from several hundred expanded clones that came from non-depleted graft cells.

Preparation of the TCRbeta library was carried out with unique molecular identifiers. TCRdb reanalysed the PCR reads using MiXCR and keeps one entry per CDR3 protein. In the table there are about 980,000 distinct CDR3 sequences, under 30% of which are singletons. The CDR3 has 12 residues. V dropped 7 bases and J dropped 5 bases, with 10 bases sitting between them. In germline, CDR1 is KGHSH, CDR2 LQKENI. The source was PBMCs, mostly from graft donor cells, collected 360 days after TCRalphabeta/CD19-depleted stem cell transplant. This receptor was identified in a boy younger than two who had a stem cell transplant for SCID, so the T cells may come from the graft donor. The chain employs TRBV18 and TRBJ2-3, with D perhaps matching TRBD2 (6 bases). CDR3 region: CASCTGGDTQYF. The CDR3 DNA is TGTGCCAGCTGCACCGGGGGAGATACGCAGTATTTT.